This T cell receptor beta chain was profiled in a study of shared clonotypes between healthy human individuals. Sorted-subset replicate PCRs used approximately 190 ng of genomic DNA. This amount corresponded to about 30,000 T cell genomes. Using immunoSEQ multiplex PCR, the repertoire was profiled, and TCRdb retains in-frame clones only, with some absent. The table lists about 1 million clones, around 75% of them singletons, with approximately 1.5% in the top ten. The donors were all Caucasian adults (living in Nashville, Tennessee). Material: memory CD4+ T cells sorted from blood. Indicated subset: CD45RA-negative fraction. This clonotype originated in a man aged 18 to 29 in good health.

CDR3 coding DNA: TGTGCCAGCAGCATGGGGGGGACCCCCTACAATGAGCAGTTCTTC. It translates to CASSMGGTPYNEQFF. The rearrangement joins TRBV7-2 to TRBJ2-1; TRBD2 matches at 7 bases. With V trimmed by 5 bases and J by 2 bases, 6 bases remained unmatched. CDR1 and CDR2 from the germline V gene are SGHTA and FQGNSA. This CDR3 region has 15 residues.